Listed here are 30 T cell receptor beta chains from one sample, sequenced in a study of CD8 T cells in ankylosing spondylitis. TCRdb passed the 5' RACE reads through MiXCR, listing each CDR3 protein once. The sample shows about 52,000 distinct CDR3 sequences, 6% to 7.5% of them seen only once. The sample was blood, either unsorted or a sorted T cell fraction (not recorded which). All receptors derive from a female donor with ankylosing spondylitis or in good health (not recorded which).

This clonotype occurred many times. The chain has TRBV20-1 and TRBJ2-1, with D possibly TRBD1 on 5 matching bases. Germline CDR1 reads DFQATT; CDR2 reads SNEGSKA (reference sequence). The V end lost 5 bases, the J end lost 1 base, and 9 bases lay between the germline ends. There are 13 residues in the CDR3. The CDR3 DNA reads as TGCAGTGCTGGAAGGGGTTCCTACAATGAGCAGTTCTTC. It is translated as CSAGRGSYNEQFF.

This clonotype was picked up many times. The chain is built from TRBV29-1 and TRBJ2-3; D possibly corresponds to TRBD2 (6 bases). The CDR3 is made up of 15 amino acids. From germline, CDR1 is SQVTM and CDR2 ANQGSEA. V shed 8 bases and J shed 1 base, with 19 bases lying between them. CDR3: CSTGTHGGGTDTQYF. Written as DNA, the CDR3 is TGCAGCACGGGGACTCACGGCGGGGGCACAGATACGCAGTATTTT.

This chain links TRBV20-1 with TRBJ1-2, with no clear D. V lost 6 bases, J lost 4 bases, and 21 bases lay in between. The CDR3 is made up of 15 amino acids. Germline-derived CDR1 and CDR2 are DFQATT and SNEGSKA (reference sequence). CDR3 amino acids: CSASVQTPGSYGYTF. The CDR3 nucleotides are TGCAGTGCCTCGGTCCAGACCCCGGGTTCCTATGGCTACACCTTC.

This clonotype was found many times. The chain has TRBV20-1 and TRBJ1-5; 11 bases line up with TRBD1. Germline V gene data show CDR1 as DFQATT and CDR2 as SNEGSKA (reference sequence). V shed 0 bases and J 0 bases; nucleotides not matched to a gene: 10. This CDR3 is 19 amino acids long. The CDR3 is CSARDQGTGGSFSNQPQHF. DNA for the CDR3: TGCAGTGCTAGAGATCAGGGGACAGGGGGGTCTTTTAGCAATCAGCCCCAGCATTTT.

At least ten counts were recorded for this clonotype. The CDR3 DNA sequence: TGTGCCAGCAGTAGCCTGGGACAGGGAGTAACCGGGGAGCTGTTTTTT. Translated: CASSSLGQGVTGELFF. The gene calls are TRBV6-1 and TRBJ2-2; 9 positions agree with TRBD1. Germline V gene sequence: CDR1 MNHNS, CDR2 SASEGT. CDR3 length equals 16 residues. J gave up 5 bases and V 5 bases, and 9 bases lay outside the gene matches.

This clonotype was counted at least ten times. V gene TRBV29-1 combines with J gene TRBJ1-3; 12 nucleotides agree with TRBD1. With 4 bases clipped from V and 0 bases from J, the junction kept 4 bases outside the gene matches. The CDR3 is 16 residues long. Germline V gene lookup returns CDR1 SQVTM and CDR2 ANQGSEA. The CDR3 nucleotides are TGCAGCGTTGCGGGGACAGGGGGCTACTCTGGAAACACCATATATTTT. Translation: CSVAGTGGYSGNTIYF.

This clonotype occurred many times. The CDR3 DNA reads as TGTGCCATCAGTGAGGACAGGGGGCAGGCCTATGGCTACACCTTC. This gives the protein CAISEDRGQAYGYTF. The V gene is TRBV10-3, the J gene TRBJ1-2; 10 bases are shared with TRBD1. The CDR3 sequence is 15 residues long. Trimming removed 2 bases from V and 4 bases from J; junction bases left unmatched: 4. Per the germline V gene, CDR1 is ENHRY and CDR2 is SYGVKD.

This clonotype appeared many times. The V and J genes are TRBV6-5 and TRBJ1-1, with D unclear. Germline-derived CDR1 and CDR2 are MNHEY and SVGAGI. This CDR3 comprises 14 residues. Trimming stripped 2 bases from V and 1 base from J, with 8 bases between. The CDR3 loop reads CASSYRTENTEAFF. The CDR3 nucleotides read TGTGCCAGCAGTTACCGGACGGAGAACACTGAAGCTTTCTTT.

This clonotype was picked up many times. This chain connects TRBV28 to TRBJ2-3; tentatively, D is TRBD2 (6 bases). V was shortened by 2 bases and J by 0 bases, with 12 bases between the two germline ends. The length of the CDR3 is 16 residues. Germline V CDR1 and CDR2: MDHEN, SYDVKM. As DNA, the CDR3 is TGTGCCAGCAGTTTAGGGACTGGCGGGAGCACAGATACGCAGTATTTT. It yields the protein CASSLGTGGSTDTQYF.

The V gene is TRBV7-2, the J gene TRBJ2-3, with no clear D. Germline CDR1 reads SGHTA; CDR2 reads FQGNSA. The V end was cut by 4 bases, the J end by 2 bases, with 10 bases between. This CDR3 is built from 14 residues. The CDR3 DNA follows: TGTGCCAGCAGCTCCCAACGCCCCACAGATACGCAGTATTTT. This gives the protein CASSSQRPTDTQYF.

This clonotype was observed at least ten times. The V call is TRBV3-1, the J call TRBJ2-1, with a weak D call TRBD2 (5 bases). V lost 2 bases and J lost 5, with 13 bases in between. This CDR3 spans 15 amino acids. Germline values: CDR1 LGHDT, CDR2 YNNKEL (reference sequence). The CDR3 DNA sequence: TGTGCCAGCAGCCAACCAATTCCCGGGAACAATGAGCAGTTCTTC. This gives the protein CASSQPIPGNNEQFF.

This clonotype was counted ten times or more. This chain connects TRBV20-1 to TRBJ1-1; D gene unclear. The germline V gene has CDR1 DFQATT and CDR2 SNEGSKA (reference sequence). The CDR3 runs 11 residues. V lost 6 bases and J 5 bases, leaving 10 bases between the germline ends. The CDR3 bases are TGCAGTGCGGATAAGAGGACTGAAGCTTTCTTT. Its protein product is CSADKRTEAFF.

This clonotype came up many times. The chain recombines TRBV24-1 with TRBJ1-5; no clear D. CDR3 length: 18 residues. Trimming removed 4 bases from V and 0 bases from J, with 18 bases in between. Germline V CDR1 and CDR2: KGHDR, SFDVKD. The CDR3 DNA is TGTGCCACCAGTGAGGATACACAAAATTTCTATAGCAATCAGCCCCAGCATTTT. Its translation is CATSEDTQNFYSNQPQHF.

This clonotype has only a few counts. This may come from a read error, since a much larger clone is one base off. As DNA, the CDR3 is TGCTGTGCTAGCCCCGGGACAGCGAATAATGAAAAACTGTTTTTT. Translation gives CCASPGTANNEKLFF. The chain links TRBV20-1 to TRBJ1-4; 7 nucleotides match TRBD1. The CDR3 extends over 15 amino acids. Germline CDR1 reads DFQATT; CDR2 reads SNEGSKA (reference sequence).

This clonotype has at least ten counts. The chain uses TRBV5-1 and TRBJ1-6; 7 bases line up with TRBD1. J gave up 9 bases and V 7 bases, and 7 bases lay outside the gene matches. CDR1 and CDR2 from the germline V gene are SGHRS and YFSETQ. The CDR3 has 13 amino acids. CDR3 coding DNA: TGCGCCAGCGCATGGACAGGTGGTTCACCCCTCCACTTT. Residues: CASAWTGGSPLHF.

This clonotype has a count of ten or more. The rearrangement links TRBV5-1 to TRBJ1-1; maybe TRBD1 (5 bases). Germline assignment: CDR1 SGHRS and CDR2 YFSETQ. V dropped 4 bases and J dropped 6 bases, with 16 bases sitting between them. This CDR3 contains 14 residues. The CDR3 nucleotides are TGCGCCAGCAGCGACAGCGGAGTGGTGGCTGAAGCTTTCTTT. As protein: CASSDSGVVAEAFF.

This clonotype was seen ten or more times. V is TRBV12-3 or TRBV12-4 and J is TRBJ1-5, with unresolved D. CDR3 length: 14 amino acids. V was trimmed by 6 bases and J by 1 base, leaving 10 bases between them. DNA for the CDR3: TGTGCCAGCAGATCAAGGTCAAGCAATCAGCCCCAGCATTTT. Encoded protein: CASRSRSSNQPQHF.

This chain uses TRBV11-2 with TRBJ2-7, with 9 bases aligning to TRBD1. V shed 3 bases, J shed 3 bases, and the junction held 9 bases outside the gene matches. The CDR3 is 16 residues long. Germline CDR1 and CDR2: SGHAT and FQNNGV. CDR3 sequence (DNA): TGTGCCAGCAGCTTTCCCTCTTTGACAGGGGGCTACGAGCAGTACTTC. Its translation: CASSFPSLTGGYEQYF.

This clonotype was seen at least ten times. This sequence joins TRBV6-2 or TRBV6-3 and TRBJ2-7; D call uncertain. The CDR3 is 13 amino acids. Germline V gives CDR1 MNHEY, CDR2 SVGEGT. Deletions cut 2 bases from V and 3 bases from J, with 8 bases between. The CDR3 region has the DNA TGTGCCAGCAGTTACAGAGGCAGCTACGAGCAGTACTTC. The encoded protein is CASSYRGSYEQYF.

This clonotype has at least ten counts. The CDR3 bases are TGCAGTGCTAAACGGGAGACCCAGTACTTC. Translated, it gives CSAKRETQYF. V usage is TRBV20-1 and J usage is TRBJ2-5; D is unresolved. Germline lookup yields CDR1 DFQATT and CDR2 SNEGSKA (reference sequence). This CDR3 is built from 10 residues. V lost 4 bases and J lost 5, with 5 bases in between.

This clonotype was seen ten or more times. The rearrangement links TRBV2 to TRBJ1-6, with 7 positions matching TRBD1. V lost 6 bases and J lost 0; bases outside the gene matches: 5. The germline gives CDR1 SNHLY, CDR2 FYNNEI. This CDR3 comprises 16 residues. The CDR3, as DNA: TGTGCCAGCAGAGGGACAGATAGCTCCTATAATTCACCCCTCCACTTT. Protein sequence: CASRGTDSSYNSPLHF.

The chain recombines TRBV12-2 with TRBJ2-2; the table's D call TRBD2 went unverified against the DNA. TRBV12-2 is noted as a pseudogene. CDR3 size: 16 residues. The CDR3 sequence is CASRLGTSGNTGELFF. The CDR3 DNA follows: TGTGCAAGTCGCTTAGGGACTAGTGGGAACACCGGGGAGCTGTTTTTT.

Ten or more counts support this clonotype. The rearrangement uses TRBV29-1 and TRBJ1-1; D is uncertain. The CDR3 consists of 12 residues. Trimming left V 1 base short and J 4 bases short, with 7 bases between. Looked up from germline, CDR1 is SQVTM and CDR2 is ANQGSEA. The CDR3 DNA reads as TGCAGCGTTGAAGGGTGGGTCACTGAAGCTTTCTTT. Translated, it gives CSVEGWVTEAFF.

V usage is TRBV5-1 and J usage is TRBJ1-4, with 11 nucleotides matching TRBD1. CDR3 length equals 15 residues. The germline V gene encodes CDR1 SGHRS and CDR2 YFSETQ. V trimming: 2 bases; J trimming: 7 bases; junction bases outside the gene matches: 4. CDR3 sequence: CASSLVGTGGEKLFF. Written as DNA, the CDR3 is TGCGCCAGCAGCTTAGTCGGGACAGGGGGTGAAAAACTGTTTTTT.

This clonotype was found many times. The chain carries TRBV2 and TRBJ1-2; D is unresolved. Germline V gene sequence: CDR1 SNHLY, CDR2 FYNNEI. There are 13 residues in the CDR3. The germline V and J ends were trimmed by 4 bases and 0 bases, with 6 bases remaining between them. The CDR3 region has the DNA TGTGCCAGCAGTGGGTCCTCTAACTATGGCTACACCTTC. Its protein is CASSGSSNYGYTF.

This clonotype was seen many times. V is TRBV9 and J is TRBJ1-6, with a weak D call TRBD1 (5 bases). The CDR3 contains 15 residues. V lost 0 bases and J lost 7, with 11 bases in between. Germline V gives CDR1 SGDLS, CDR2 YYNGEE. CDR3 sequence (DNA): TGTGCCAGCAGCGTAGGATGGGGCGGAAATTCACCCCTCCACTTT. Its translation: CASSVGWGGNSPLHF. The whole variable domain, filled in from reference TRBV9 and TRBJ1-6, reads DSGVTQTPKHLITATGQRVTLRCSPRSGDLSVYWYQQSLDQGLQFLIQYYNGEERAKGNILERFSAQQFPDLHSELNLSSLELGDSALYFCASSVGWGGNSPLHFGNGTRLTVT.

This clonotype was picked up many times. V gene TRBV12-3 or TRBV12-4 combines with J gene TRBJ2-7; no firm D call. The germline V and J ends were trimmed by 4 bases and 2 bases, with 9 bases remaining between them. The CDR3 runs 13 residues. The CDR3 nucleotides read TGTGCCAGCAGTTCTGGTTCTGCCTACGAGCAGTACTTC. This sequence encodes CASSSGSAYEQYF.

This clonotype came up many times. V is TRBV7-6 and J is TRBJ1-1; unclear D gene. This CDR3 region has 13 residues. Germline loops: CDR1 SGHVS, CDR2 FNYEAQ. Trimming shortened V by 0 bases and J by 2 bases, and 4 bases separated the two germline ends. The CDR3 region has the DNA TGTGCCAGCAGCTTAGCGCGAAACACTGAAGCTTTCTTT. Amino acids: CASSLARNTEAFF. The full variable domain, with the rest looked up from reference TRBV7-6 and TRBJ1-1, is GAGVSQSPRYKVTKRGQDVALRCDPISGHVSLYWYRQALGQGPEFLTYFNYEAQQDKSGLPNDRFSAERPEGSISTLTIQRTEQRDSAMYRCASSLARNTEAFFGQGTRLTVV.

In its sample, this clonotype was seen many times. The rearrangement joins TRBV9 to TRBJ1-1, with D unresolved. The CDR3 sequence is 14 residues long. Trimming took 6 bases from V and 0 from J, leaving 12 bases between them. CDR1 and CDR2 from the germline V gene are SGDLS and YYNGEE. CDR3 sequence reads: CASKQQPLNTEAFF. The CDR3, as DNA: TGTGCCAGCAAGCAACAGCCTCTGAACACTGAAGCTTTCTTT.

In this sample, this clonotype turned up a few times. The V gene is TRBV11-1, the J gene TRBJ1-3, with D perhaps matching TRBD1 (5 bases). CDR3 length: 20 residues. CDR1 SGHAT and CDR2 FQDESV come from the germline V gene (reference sequence). V dropped 2 bases and J dropped 1 base, with 24 bases sitting between them. The DNA for the CDR3 is TGTGCCAGCAGCTTATCGGGTCTTATATGGGGGTCCGATTCTGGAAACACCATATATTTT. As protein: CASSLSGLIWGSDSGNTIYF.